The present TCR beta chain was sequenced within a study of metastatic and nonmetastatic thyroid tumors (dated by TCRdb to 2020 to 2022). Broadly, across the study: Repertoires from peripheral blood and from tumor or nodule tissue samples of malignant and benign thyroid patients were compared. The research as a whole found: In both blood and tumor samples, malignant tumors were reported to have significantly higher TCR beta diversity than benign nodules.

A note on this clone: What antigen it recognizes has not been identified. No quality values exist for individual bases; no much larger clone is one base distant.

No patient had received any treatment before thyroid surgery. The study retrospectively analysed patient clinical samples collected from the early 2010s to the late 2010s using T-cell receptor beta sequencing. CDR1 is given as MNHEY and CDR2 as SVGAGI, both from the germline V gene. The CDR3 runs 13 amino acids, cysteine and phenylalanine included. The only DNA kept is the CDR3, 39 bases in frame from the first base. The V end gives up 0 bases and the J end 5 bases, leaving 0 bases in the junction not matched to a gene. To prepare the library, PCR was applied. Sequenced using an Illumina HiSeq 4000. High-throughput sequencing was used to profile the TCR beta-chain CDR3 region of each patient. The authors' analysis ran thus. A classifier to discriminate distant-metastatic papillary thyroid cancer patients was built from CDR3 differences across clinicopathological groups. The Shannon index was used to measure repertoire diversity, and the Morisita-Horn index was used to measure how similar tumor and blood repertoires were. TCRdb cleaned the public reads at Q25 with fastp, built clones with MiXCR and kept in-frame beta chains. It is TCRdb's table, rather than the study itself, that gives the V and J calls and clone size. Present in this sample are 11,000 to 15,000 clones, about 27% of which were seen just once. The top ten clonotypes cover around 21% of the sample.

The receptor was derived from a female donor with papillary thyroid cancer or a benign thyroid nodule (not recorded which). Some clones in this sample may be carry-over from other donors' samples. The sequencing sample was made of tumor tissue. Recombination joined TRBV6-5 with TRBJ2-7, and TRBD1 aligns with 8 junction nucleotides. The CDR3 reads as follows: CASSYSTGDEQYF. The nucleotides read TGTGCCAGCAGTTACTCGACAGGGGACGAGCAGTACTTC.